This entry is about one T cell receptor beta chain. The target of this receptor is not known. No base quality values were provided; no much bigger clone lies one nucleotide off. The sample is drawn from a study of blood T cell repertoires in COVID-19 (TCRdb year 2020). Describing the broader study: Collaborator samples came from the United States, Italy and Spain and covered acute and convalescent phases of COVID-19. The material from the prospective study consisted of cDNA or gDNA derived from T cells, B-cell-depleted T cells, or PBMCs. Subjects who had been exposed to COVID-19, were actively infected with it, or had recovered from it provided the deeply sampled blood TCRbeta repertoires that made up the dataset. The repertoires were released in a freely available public database meant as a resource for research on the immune response to SARS-CoV-2. The samples were drawn from the first 160 participants of the ongoing ImmuneRACE study and from 1,254 subjects provided by 6 global collaborators. A de-identified subject ID, COVID-19 status, age in years and sex were almost always included in the sample metadata. Where HLA class I and class II types were available, the types were taken from metadata supplied by the sample provider, not from assay-based typing. Overall results and qualifications from the work: The amount of clinical and demographic metadata varied by source and participant and was provided uncurated.

In Seattle, one collaborating source enrolled patients while the infection was active and tracked those patients longitudinally over the course of disease. Each collaborating institution followed its own protocols to collect whole blood in K2EDTA tubes. For TCRbeta analysis, collaborators shipped samples in one of three forms: frozen whole blood, isolated PBMCs, or DNA extracted from either of those sample types. Deletion took 5 bases off V and 3 bases off J, with a span of 16 bases between the germline ends. Its CDR3 holds 15 amino acids, cysteine through phenylalanine. The kept DNA is CDR3 alone, 45 bases in frame from the first base. According to the germline V gene, CDR1 reads SGHAT and CDR2 reads FQNNGV. TCRbeta CDR3 regions were amplified from genomic DNA using the immunoSEQ Assay, a bias-controlled multiplex PCR. In the paper's pipeline: Within the assay, amplification of reference gene primers was used to estimate how many nucleated cells each sample contained. To quantify the absolute abundance of each unique TCRbeta CDR3 rearrangement, sequence reads were collapsed and filtered. For each sample, productive Simpson clonality was calculated as the square root of Simpson's diversity index across productive rearrangements. TCRdb holds this immuneACCESS table with in-frame rearrangements only. Some clones are missing; in checked studies, unresolved V genes explain under half, and the rest has no known cause. That table is the source of V, J and clone size, and D and trimming were worked out from the DNA. The sample table holds some 260,000 clones, of which over 75% were seen once. The ten largest clones capture about 10% of the sample.

The sample was peripheral blood. The rearrangement joined TRBV11-2 to TRBJ1-2; a tentative D call is TRBD1 (5 bases match). The TCR comes from a woman in her 70s with COVID-19, enrolled during active disease. Here the CDR3 is given as CASSPYNPGHYGYTF. The sequenced DNA is TGTGCCAGCAGCCCTTATAACCCAGGGCACTATGGCTACACCTTC.